Presented here are 29 T cell receptor beta chains from one specimen sequenced in a study of graft-versus-host responses after intestinal transplantation. Using immunoSEQ multiplex PCR, the repertoire was profiled, and TCRdb retains in-frame clones only, with some absent. The data show roughly 60,000 clones, around nine tenths seen once. The sample consisted of PBMCs, taken roughly 120 days after intestinal transplantation. Every receptor here comes from a human patient who received an intestinal transplant, so some T cells may come from the graft donor.

CDR3 sequence: CASSVVGSGNTIYF. The CDR3 coding sequence is TGTGCCAGCAGCGTAGTCGGCTCTGGAAACACCATATATTTT. The rearrangement joins TRBV9 to TRBJ1-3; D remains ambiguous. The CDR3 length is 14 residues. CDR1 SGDLS and CDR2 YYNGEE come from the germline V gene. The V end lost 0 bases, the J end lost 0 bases, and 4 bases lay between the germline ends.

The rearrangement joins TRBV7-9 to TRBJ2-3, with 7 positions matching TRBD2. V dropped 6 bases and J dropped 3; count of bases not matched to a gene: 6. Germline V CDR1 and CDR2: SEHNR, FQNEAQ (reference sequence). The length of the CDR3 is 14 residues. The CDR3 loop reads CASSEGGGTDTQYF. The CDR3 DNA sequence: TGTGCCAGCAGTGAAGGCGGGGGTACAGATACGCAGTATTTT.

This clone was recorded only once. The chain couples TRBV11-1 to TRBJ2-5; D gene unclear. The J call may be in error: the DNA end matches TRBJ2-7 better. Germline loops: CDR1 SGHAT, CDR2 FQDESV (reference sequence). This CDR3 contains 14 residues. As DNA, the CDR3 is TGTGCCAGCAGGGTAGGCAGTTCTTCGTACGAGCAGTACTTC. Its translation: CASRVGSSSYEQYF.

The rearrangement links TRBV6-7 to TRBJ1-2, with a weak D call TRBD1 (5 bases). TRBV6-7 is reported as an ORF; its role is uncertain. The CDR3 runs to 14 residues. V was trimmed by 6 bases and J by 2 bases, leaving 13 bases between them. This chain's CDR3 is CASSYHDSNYGYTF. DNA of the CDR3: TGTGCCAGCAGCTATCATGACAGCAACTATGGCTACACCTTC.

This clone has only one observation. This rearrangement joins TRBV9 to TRBJ2-1; 9 nucleotides align to TRBD1. V lost 2 bases to trimming and J lost 6 bases; unmatched junction nucleotides: 9. Germline CDR1 reads SGDLS; CDR2 reads YYNGEE. The length of the CDR3 is 16 residues. The CDR3 region has the DNA TGTGCCAGCAGCGTTCAGGGACAGGGAGGGGTCAATGAGCAGTTCTTC. The encoded protein is CASSVQGQGGVNEQFF.

In nucleotides, the CDR3 is TGTGCCAGCGATGAATCTAACTATGGCTACACCTTC. Its translation is CASDESNYGYTF. This chain connects TRBV6-1 to TRBJ1-2, with unresolved D. This CDR3 is built from 12 residues. Trimming stripped 8 bases from V and 0 bases from J, with 7 bases between. The germline CDR1 and CDR2 sequences are MNHNS and SASEGT.

In this sample, this clone turned up once. The gene calls are TRBV28 and TRBJ1-3; no clear D. Trimming left V 6 bases short and J 0 bases short, with 6 bases between. CDR3 size: 13 residues. CDR1 and CDR2 from the germline V gene are MDHEN and SYDVKM. The CDR3 DNA reads TGTGCCAGCAGGGATTCCTCTGGAAACACCATATATTTT. This codes for CASRDSSGNTIYF.

The rearrangement joins TRBV30 to TRBJ1-6; TRBD1 aligns across 9 bases. V trimming: 5 bases; J trimming: 10 bases; junction bases outside the gene matches: 6. Germline loops: CDR1 GTSNPN, CDR2 SVGIG (reference sequence). The length of the CDR3 is 13 residues. Here the CDR3 reads CAWGTGIGSPLHF. DNA for the CDR3: TGTGCCTGGGGGACAGGGATAGGGTCACCCCTCCACTTT.

The gene calls are TRBV4-2 and TRBJ2-7; 10 bases map to TRBD2. CDR3 length: 19 amino acids. V dropped 0 bases and J dropped 3; count of bases not matched to a gene: 14. Looked up from germline, CDR1 is LGHNA and CDR2 is YNFKEQ. The CDR3 here is CASSQEEDARLAGLYEQYF. DNA for the CDR3: TGTGCCAGCAGCCAAGAAGAAGACGCAAGACTAGCGGGTCTCTACGAGCAGTACTTC.

This clone occurred a few times. The chain carries TRBV6-6 and TRBJ2-7; 7 bases are shared with TRBD1. This CDR3 comprises 14 residues. Germline loops: CDR1 MNHNY, CDR2 SVGAGI (reference sequence). The J segment lost 3 bases and the V segment lost 3 bases, leaving 5 bases of the junction unmatched. CDR3 nucleotide sequence: TGTGCCAGCAGTTATCCGGGACAGATCTACGAGCAGTACTTC. This encodes CASSYPGQIYEQYF.

V gene TRBV11-2 combines with J gene TRBJ1-1; the match to TRBD1 covers 9 bases. The CDR3 consists of 15 residues. V shed 5 bases, J shed 5 bases, and the junction held 9 bases outside the gene matches. CDR1 SGHAT and CDR2 FQNNGV come from the germline V gene. DNA of the CDR3: TGTGCCAGCAGCGGTAGGGACAGGGTGAGGACTGAAGCTTTCTTT. This sequence encodes CASSGRDRVRTEAFF.

The V call is TRBV19, the J call TRBJ2-1; possible D gene TRBD1, 6 bases. There are 14 residues in the CDR3. Germline values: CDR1 LNHDA, CDR2 SQIVND (reference sequence). Trimming pared 7 bases from V and 4 bases from J, leaving 14 bases between. The CDR3 region is CASTNLGQYNEQFF. The CDR3 bases are TGTGCCAGTACCAACTTAGGACAGTACAATGAGCAGTTCTTC.

The J gene is TRBJ2-5, the V gene TRBV6-1, with 7 bases matching TRBD1. The DNA end is a closer match to TRBJ2-7, so the J assignment may be wrong. The CDR3 loop spans 15 amino acids. Germline V lookup: CDR1 MNHNS, CDR2 SASEGT. CDR3 DNA: TGTGCCAGCAGTGGACCTGGGACAGTTTCCTACGAGCAGTACTTC. It translates to CASSGPGTVSYEQYF.

This sequence joins TRBV5-4 and TRBJ2-7; 13 bases are a match to TRBD2. The CDR3 extends over 15 amino acids. With 3 bases clipped from V and 2 bases from J, the junction kept 2 bases outside the gene matches. Germline-derived CDR1 and CDR2 are SGHNT and YYREEE (reference sequence). CDR3 protein: CASSSGTSGAYEQYF. The DNA of the CDR3 is TGTGCCAGCAGCTCCGGGACTAGCGGGGCCTACGAGCAGTACTTC.

The sample holds a few counts of this clone. Here the CDR3 DNA reads TGCGCCAGCAGCGGGGCCACTAGCACAGATACGCAGTATTTT. This gives the protein CASSGATSTDTQYF. V usage is TRBV5-1 and J usage is TRBJ2-3; maybe TRBD1 (5 bases). The CDR3 has 14 residues. The germline V gene has CDR1 SGHRS and CDR2 YFSETQ. V lost 4 bases and J lost 0, with 9 bases in between.

V gene TRBV19 combines with J gene TRBJ1-2; 8 bases fit TRBD1. Germline V lookup: CDR1 LNHDA, CDR2 SQIVND (reference sequence). The CDR3 extends over 14 amino acids. V trimming: 10 bases; J trimming: 4 bases; junction bases outside the gene matches: 11. CDR3 sequence (DNA): TGTGCCACTGTAGGACAGGGCCGAATCTATGGCTACACCTTC. Translating it yields CATVGQGRIYGYTF. The entire variable domain, with the rest obtained from reference TRBV19 and TRBJ1-2, is as follows: DGGITQSPKYLFRKEGQNVTLSCEQNLNHDAMYWYRQDPGQGLRLIYYSQIVNDFQKGDIAEGYSVSREKKESFPLTVTSAQKNPTAFYLCATVGQGRIYGYTFGSGTRLTVV.

The gene calls are TRBV5-4 and TRBJ2-1; 9 nucleotides align to TRBD1. Germline V lookup: CDR1 SGHNT, CDR2 YYREEE (reference sequence). After removal of 0 bases from V and 5 bases from J, the junction contained 6 bases not matched to a gene. CDR3 length: 16 amino acids. The chain's CDR3 is CASSLVPGQGNNEQFF. DNA of the CDR3: TGTGCCAGCAGCTTGGTGCCGGGACAGGGAAACAATGAGCAGTTCTTC.

V and J are TRBV5-5 and TRBJ1-1; weak D call: TRBD1 (6 bases). V was pared by 4 bases and J by 0 bases, with 10 bases between. The CDR3 has 14 amino acids. CDR1 is SGHKS, CDR2 YYEKEE, per germline (reference sequence). The CDR3 sequence is CASSPTGLNTEAFF. The DNA of the CDR3 is TGTGCCAGCAGCCCGACAGGCTTGAACACTGAAGCTTTCTTT.

CDR3 nucleotides: TGTGCCAGCAGTTTAGGGGCGCCGGTTTTAGAGACCCAGTACTTC. Residues: CASSLGAPVLETQYF. This chain connects TRBV28 to TRBJ2-5, with D perhaps matching TRBD1 (5 bases). Looked up from germline, CDR1 is MDHEN and CDR2 is SYDVKM. V was pared by 2 bases and J by 4 bases, with 14 bases between. The CDR3 totals 15 residues.

The CDR3 sequence is CASSQLGTGNYEQYF. CDR3 DNA: TGCGCCAGCAGCCAATTGGGGACAGGGAATTACGAGCAGTACTTC. This rearrangement joins TRBV4-1 to TRBJ2-7, with TRBD1 matching over 9 bases. Germline V gene lookup returns CDR1 MGHRA and CDR2 YSYEKL. CDR3 length: 15 amino acids. The ends lost 2 bases at V and 4 bases at J; junction bases unmatched: 6.

The chain has TRBV2 and TRBJ2-1; no definite D call. V was shortened by 4 bases and J by 7 bases, with 11 bases between the two germline ends. Germline V gives CDR1 SNHLY, CDR2 FYNNEI. This CDR3 is built from 13 residues. CDR3 loop: CASSGSRKNEQFF. For the CDR3, the DNA is TGTGCCAGCAGTGGGTCCCGAAAAAATGAGCAGTTCTTC.

The V gene is TRBV6-1, the J gene TRBJ1-1; D may be TRBD1 (5 bases). The CDR3 consists of 14 residues. The V end lost 2 bases, the J end lost 3 bases, and 10 bases lay between the germline ends. Germline-derived CDR1 and CDR2 are MNHNS and SASEGT. CDR3 region: CASSESGVDTEAFF. The CDR3 nucleotides read TGTGCCAGCAGTGAATCGGGGGTAGACACTGAAGCTTTCTTT.

The J gene is TRBJ2-7, the V gene TRBV2, with D unclear. This CDR3 has 16 amino acids. Trimming shortened V by 10 bases and J by 4 bases, and 26 bases separated the two germline ends. Germline CDR1 and CDR2: SNHLY and FYNNEI. The CDR3 region is CATAVEVSRATYEQYF. The CDR3 DNA is TGTGCCACCGCCGTCGAGGTCTCAAGGGCTACGTACGAGCAGTACTTC.

V usage is TRBV7-9 and J usage is TRBJ2-7; D is uncertain. CDR1 and CDR2 from the germline V gene are SEHNR and FQNEAQ (reference sequence). The CDR3 runs to 12 residues. The V end lost 3 bases, the J end lost 4 bases, and 7 bases lay between the germline ends. CDR3 sequence (DNA): TGTGCCAGCAGCTTTGGGGTTTACGAGCAGTACTTC. Amino acid sequence: CASSFGVYEQYF.

The chain has TRBV28 and TRBJ2-1, with TRBD2 as a possible D gene (5 bases). The V gene lost 1 base and the J gene lost 8 bases, with 15 bases spanning the gap. The CDR3 extends over 15 amino acids. Germline V gene sequence: CDR1 MDHEN, CDR2 SYDVKM. Here the CDR3 DNA reads TGTGCCAGCAGTTTATCACTACCCCTCGGGGATGAGCAGTTCTTC. It is translated as CASSLSLPLGDEQFF.

V gene TRBV4-1 combines with J gene TRBJ1-1; 9 positions match TRBD1. The CDR3 totals 14 residues. V shed 2 bases, J shed 7 bases, and the junction held 5 bases outside the gene matches. Per germline, CDR1 MGHRA and CDR2 YSYEKL. The CDR3 DNA reads as TGCGCCAGCAGCCAAAGACAGGGGGATGGTGAAGCTTTCTTT. Its translation: CASSQRQGDGEAFF.

This chain links TRBV28 with TRBJ1-2, with a tentative D call TRBD1 (6 bases). The germline V gene encodes CDR1 MDHEN and CDR2 SYDVKM. This CDR3 comprises 14 residues. V was trimmed by 5 bases and J by 5 bases, leaving 15 bases between them. CDR3 protein: CASSRTDRVYGYTF. Here the CDR3 DNA reads TGTGCCAGCAGTAGGACGGACAGAGTATATGGCTACACCTTC.

This chain connects TRBV11-2 to TRBJ2-1, with TRBD2 matching 7 bases. The CDR3 length is 14 residues. Per germline, CDR1 SGHAT and CDR2 FQNNGV. V shed 1 base, J shed 4 bases, and the junction held 1 base outside the gene matches. The CDR3 DNA reads as TGTGCCAGCAGCTTAGGGGGGGGATACAATGAGCAGTTCTTC. This codes for CASSLGGGYNEQFF.

This clone occurred once. The V gene is TRBV28, the J gene TRBJ1-1, with D perhaps matching TRBD1 (5 bases). This CDR3 has 15 amino acids. CDR1 MDHEN and CDR2 SYDVKM come from the germline V gene. V lost 7 bases to trimming and J lost 1 base, with 16 bases between them. The CDR3 nucleotides are TGTGCCAGCACCCTCCCGGGACCGCCGAACACTGAAGCTTTCTTT. Protein product: CASTLPGPPNTEAFF. Complete variable domain (other parts from reference TRBV28 and TRBJ1-1): DVKVTQSSRYLVKRTGEKVFLECVQDMDHENMFWYRQDPGLGLRLIYFSYDVKMKEKGDIPEGYSVSREKKERFSLILESASTNQTSMYLCASTLPGPPNTEAFFGQGTRLTVV.